A selection of T cell receptor beta chains follows, all from one sample in a study of shared clonotypes between healthy human individuals. Data came from immunoSEQ multiplex PCR; TCRdb stores just in-frame clones and leaves some out. This table holds approximately 740,000 clones, around 74% found once. The sequenced material came from memory CD4+ T cells sorted from blood. The source is a woman aged 25 to 45 in good health. The conserved cysteine and the conserved F or W are not part of the CDR3 here.

v_gene	j_gene	CDR3aa
TRBV4-2	TRBJ2-3	ASSPAGSMFTDTQY
TRBV7-8	TRBJ2-7	ASSLETILSSYEQY
TRBV5-1	TRBJ2-7	ASSLVDVQAYEQY
TRBV9	TRBJ2-2	ASSVAIRVGTGELF
TRBV6-1	TRBJ2-1	ASSEEEGASYNEQF
TRBV6-6	TRBJ1-1	ASSYGRGNTEAF
TRBV7-9	TRBJ2-7	ASSLGTSAEQY
TRBV9	TRBJ1-1	ASSVLTGATEAF
TRBV29-1	TRBJ2-3	SVEVRITDTQY
TRBV27	TRBJ1-6	ASSSPIRDRYSPLH
TRBV5-1	TRBJ2-6	ASSFPGPGANVLT
TRBV2	TRBJ2-3	ASGGLAGNTDTQY